Here is one TCR beta chain with its context. Its specificity is unknown. The sample comes from a study of T cell responses to AZD1222 COVID-19 vaccine. Study-wide results and caveats: Possibly, clonal diversity was underestimated; donors were largely white British and included more females. Sampled repertoires all dated from after the peak T cell response. Spike-spanning, vaccine-associated CD4 TCRs were dominant at 160-218 and 743-854. The study found Spike-specific TCR breadth and depth rose after two AZD1222 doses.

Data came from immunoSEQ multiplex PCR; TCRdb stores just in-frame clones and leaves some out. Of fewer than 120,000 clones listed, roughly 92% were seen once; the top ten hold about 2.6%. This CDR3 is 13 amino acids long. Trimming removed 5 bases from V and 4 bases from J, with 12 bases in between. The genes are TRBV12-3 or TRBV12-4 and TRBJ2-7; the D is unclear. The specimen was peripheral blood, collected 28 days after the second AZD1222 dose. The receptor's source is an adult who received the AZD1222 COVID-19 vaccine. The CDR3 here is CASSLLQRYEQYF. CDR3 DNA sequence: TGTGCCAGCAGTCTCCTTCAGAGGTACGAGCAGTACTTC.